This TCR beta chain was found in a study of T cell responses to AZD1222 COVID-19 vaccine. Study-level findings and limits: Following two doses of AZD1222, Spike-specific TCR breadth and depth rose. At baseline, seropositivity was found in only a handful of AZD1222 recipients. Along spike, vaccine-associated CD4 TCRs were found throughout, with dominance at 160-218 and 743-854.

TCRdb keeps only in-frame clones here, not all; method: immunoSEQ multiplex PCR. The data show around 140,000 clones, 85% to 95% seen once. This clone was seen a single time. Its antigen is still unknown. The CDR3 has 15 amino acids. Germline CDR1 is SGHTA and CDR2 is FQGNSA. V shed 2 bases and J shed 2 bases, with 10 bases lying between them. This clonotype originated in an adult in good health. The sequencing used peripheral blood, collected on day 0 of AZD1222 vaccination. The chain combines TRBV7-2 with TRBJ1-5; possibly TRBD1 for D (6 bases). In DNA form, the CDR3 reads TGTGCCAGCAGCTTATGGGGGGCTGGCAATCAGCCCCAGCATTTT. Protein sequence: CASSLWGAGNQPQHF.